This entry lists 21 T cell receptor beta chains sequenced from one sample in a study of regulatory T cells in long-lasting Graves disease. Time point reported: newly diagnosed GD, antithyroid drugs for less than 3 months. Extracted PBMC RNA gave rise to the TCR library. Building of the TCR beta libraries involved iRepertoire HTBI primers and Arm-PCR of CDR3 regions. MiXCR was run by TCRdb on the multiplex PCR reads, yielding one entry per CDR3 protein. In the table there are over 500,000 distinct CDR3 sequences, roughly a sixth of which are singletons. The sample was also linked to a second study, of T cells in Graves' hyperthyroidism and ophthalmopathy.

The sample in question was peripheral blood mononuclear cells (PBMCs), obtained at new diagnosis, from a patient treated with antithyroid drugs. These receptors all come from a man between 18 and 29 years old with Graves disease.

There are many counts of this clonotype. CDR3 coding DNA: TGTGCCAGCAGCTTACTTGCCGGGACAGGGGCCTACGAGCAGTACTTC. Translating gives CASSLLAGTGAYEQYF. The chain uses TRBV11-2 and TRBJ2-7; 10 positions match TRBD1. The CDR3 loop spans 16 amino acids. Per germline, CDR1 SGHAT and CDR2 FQNNGV. Unmatched junction bases numbered 6, after V lost 2 bases and J lost 2 bases.

Here the CDR3 reads CASSYSYRRNEQYF. As DNA, the CDR3 is TGTGCCAGCAGTTACTCGTATAGGCGGAACGAGCAGTACTTC. The chain links TRBV6-5 to TRBJ2-7; D not resolved. V was trimmed by 0 bases and J by 5 bases, leaving 11 bases between them. Germline lookup yields CDR1 MNHEY and CDR2 SVGAGI. This CDR3 has 14 residues.

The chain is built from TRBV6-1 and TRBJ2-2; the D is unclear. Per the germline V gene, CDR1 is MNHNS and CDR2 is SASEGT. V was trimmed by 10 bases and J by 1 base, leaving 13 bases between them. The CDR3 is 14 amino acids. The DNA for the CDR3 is TGTGCCATCCAAAGGCGGCAGAACACCGGGGAGCTGTTTTTT. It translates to CAIQRRQNTGELFF.

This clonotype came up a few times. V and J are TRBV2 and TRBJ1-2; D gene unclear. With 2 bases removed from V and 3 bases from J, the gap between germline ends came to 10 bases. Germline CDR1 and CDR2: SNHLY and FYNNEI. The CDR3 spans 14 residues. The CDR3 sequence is CASSEFPGDYGYTF. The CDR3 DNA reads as TGTGCCAGCAGTGAATTTCCGGGCGACTATGGCTACACCTTC.

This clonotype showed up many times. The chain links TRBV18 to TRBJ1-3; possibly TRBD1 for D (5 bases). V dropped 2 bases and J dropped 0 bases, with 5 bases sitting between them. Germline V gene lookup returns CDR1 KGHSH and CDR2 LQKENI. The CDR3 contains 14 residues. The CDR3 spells CASSPGHSGNTIYF. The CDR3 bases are TGTGCCAGCTCACCAGGACACTCTGGAAACACCATATATTTT.

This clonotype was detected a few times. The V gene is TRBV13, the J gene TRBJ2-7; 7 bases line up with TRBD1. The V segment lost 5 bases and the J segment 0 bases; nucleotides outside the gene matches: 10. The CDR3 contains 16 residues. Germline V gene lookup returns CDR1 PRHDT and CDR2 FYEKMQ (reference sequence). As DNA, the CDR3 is TGTGCCAGCAGCCTTCATAGCAGGGGGAGCTCCTACGAGCAGTACTTC. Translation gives CASSLHSRGSSYEQYF.

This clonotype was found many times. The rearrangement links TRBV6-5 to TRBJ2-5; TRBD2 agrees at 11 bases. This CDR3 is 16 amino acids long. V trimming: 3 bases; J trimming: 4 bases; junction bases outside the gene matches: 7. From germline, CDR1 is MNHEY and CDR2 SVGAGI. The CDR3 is CASSYSVGLAGETQYF. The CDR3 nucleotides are TGTGCCAGCAGTTATTCGGTTGGACTAGCGGGAGAGACCCAGTACTTC.

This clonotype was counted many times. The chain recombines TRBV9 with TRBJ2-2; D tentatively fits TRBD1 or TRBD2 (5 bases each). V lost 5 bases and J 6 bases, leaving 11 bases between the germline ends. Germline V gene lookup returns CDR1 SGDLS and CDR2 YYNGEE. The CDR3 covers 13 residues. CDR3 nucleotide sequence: TGTGCCAGCAGTGTTGGGGGAGCCGGGGAGCTGTTTTTT. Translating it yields CASSVGGAGELFF.

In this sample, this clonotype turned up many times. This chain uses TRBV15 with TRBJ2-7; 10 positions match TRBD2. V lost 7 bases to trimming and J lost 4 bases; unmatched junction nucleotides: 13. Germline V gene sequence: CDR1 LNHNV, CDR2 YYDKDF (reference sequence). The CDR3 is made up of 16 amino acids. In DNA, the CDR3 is TGTGCCACCAAAGCGGGGAGCGGGAGGGGAGAGTACGAGCAGTACTTC. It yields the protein CATKAGSGRGEYEQYF.

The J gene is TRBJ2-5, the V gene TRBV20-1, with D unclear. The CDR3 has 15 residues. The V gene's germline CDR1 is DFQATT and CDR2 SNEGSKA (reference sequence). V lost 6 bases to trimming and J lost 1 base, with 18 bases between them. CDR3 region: CSASPLGDSQETQYF. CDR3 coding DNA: TGCAGTGCGTCACCTCTTGGGGATTCCCAAGAGACCCAGTACTTC.

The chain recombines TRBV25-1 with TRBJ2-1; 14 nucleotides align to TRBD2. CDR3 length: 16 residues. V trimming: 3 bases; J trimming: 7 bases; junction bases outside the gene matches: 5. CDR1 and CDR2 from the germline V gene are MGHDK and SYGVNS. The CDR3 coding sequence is TGTGCCAGCAGTGACCCGGGACTAGCGGGAGTGAATGAGCAGTTCTTC. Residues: CASSDPGLAGVNEQFF.

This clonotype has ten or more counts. The CDR3: CASTLLAGVYNEQFF. CDR3 DNA sequence: TGTGCCAGCACTCTTCTAGCGGGAGTCTACAATGAGCAGTTCTTC. V gene TRBV2 combines with J gene TRBJ2-1, with 10 bases matching TRBD2. This CDR3 comprises 15 residues. Looked up from germline, CDR1 is SNHLY and CDR2 is FYNNEI. Trimming at V came to 7 bases and at J to 3 bases, leaving 6 bases not matched to a gene.

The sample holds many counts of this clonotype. CDR3 DNA sequence: TGTGCCAGCAGCTTAGCGACTAGCGATAACGAGCAGTTCTTC. Residues: CASSLATSDNEQFF. The chain is built from TRBV7-9 and TRBJ2-1, with 8 nucleotides matching TRBD2. The ends lost 0 bases at V and 10 bases at J; junction bases unmatched: 5. This CDR3 is 14 amino acids long. CDR1 is SEHNR, CDR2 FQNEAQ, per germline (reference sequence).

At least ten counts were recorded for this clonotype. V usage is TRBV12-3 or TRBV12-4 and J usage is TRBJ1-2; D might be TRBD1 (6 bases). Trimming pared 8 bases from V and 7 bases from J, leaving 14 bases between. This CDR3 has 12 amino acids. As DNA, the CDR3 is TGTGCCAGCGCATTGGGGGCCGGTGGCTACACCTTC. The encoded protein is CASALGAGGYTF.

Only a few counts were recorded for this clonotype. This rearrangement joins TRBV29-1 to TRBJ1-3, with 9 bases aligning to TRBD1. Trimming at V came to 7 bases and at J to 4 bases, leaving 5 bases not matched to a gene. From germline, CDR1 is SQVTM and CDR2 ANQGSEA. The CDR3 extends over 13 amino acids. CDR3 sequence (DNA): TGCAGCGCCGGGACAGGGACCGGAAACACCATATATTTT. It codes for CSAGTGTGNTIYF.

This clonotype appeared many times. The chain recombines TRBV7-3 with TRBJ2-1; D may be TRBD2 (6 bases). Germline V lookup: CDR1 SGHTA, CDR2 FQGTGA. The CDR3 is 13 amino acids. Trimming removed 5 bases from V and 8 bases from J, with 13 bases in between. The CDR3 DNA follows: TGTGCCAGCAGCAATGGTGCTAGCGATGAGCAGTTCTTC. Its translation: CASSNGASDEQFF.

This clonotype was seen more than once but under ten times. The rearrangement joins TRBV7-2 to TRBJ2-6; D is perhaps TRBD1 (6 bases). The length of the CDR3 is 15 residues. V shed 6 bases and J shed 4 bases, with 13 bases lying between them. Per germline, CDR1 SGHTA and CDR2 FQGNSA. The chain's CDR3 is CASSATGRGANVLTF. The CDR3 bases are TGTGCCAGCAGTGCGACAGGCCGAGGGGCCAACGTCCTGACTTTC.

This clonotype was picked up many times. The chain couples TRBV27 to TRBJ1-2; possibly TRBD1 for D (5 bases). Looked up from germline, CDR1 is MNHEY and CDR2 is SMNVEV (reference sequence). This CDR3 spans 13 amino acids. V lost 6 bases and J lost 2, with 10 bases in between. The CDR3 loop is CASSTGTNYGYTF. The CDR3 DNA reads TGTGCCAGCAGCACCGGGACCAACTATGGCTACACCTTC.

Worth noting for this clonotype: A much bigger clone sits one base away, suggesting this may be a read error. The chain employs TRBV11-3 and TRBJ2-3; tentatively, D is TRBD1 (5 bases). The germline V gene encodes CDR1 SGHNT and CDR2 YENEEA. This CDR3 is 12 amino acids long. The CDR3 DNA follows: TGTGCCGGCAGCAAGGACACTTATACGCAGTATTTT. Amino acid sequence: CAGSKDTYTQYF.

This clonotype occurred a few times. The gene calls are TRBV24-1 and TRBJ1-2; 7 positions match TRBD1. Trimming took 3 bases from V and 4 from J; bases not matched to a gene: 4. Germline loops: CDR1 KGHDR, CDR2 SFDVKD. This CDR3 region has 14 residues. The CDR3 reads CATSDTTGFYGYTF. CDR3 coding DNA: TGTGCCACCAGTGATACGACAGGGTTCTATGGCTACACCTTC.

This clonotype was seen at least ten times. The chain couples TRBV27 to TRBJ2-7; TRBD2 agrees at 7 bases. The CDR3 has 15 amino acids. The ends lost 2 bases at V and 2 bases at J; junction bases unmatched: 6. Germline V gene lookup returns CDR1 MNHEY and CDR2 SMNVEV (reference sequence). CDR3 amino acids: CASSLSAGVPYEQYF. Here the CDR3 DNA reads TGTGCCAGCAGTTTAAGTGCGGGAGTACCCTACGAGCAGTACTTC.